One sample yielded the 3 T cell receptor beta chains listed below, sequenced in a study of CD8+CD57+ T cells in acquired aplastic anemia. In patients chosen for sequencing, flow cytometry had shown CD8+CD57+ cell expansion. The template used for profiling TCR beta VDJ and CDR3 was genomic DNA. MiXCR, applied by TCRdb to the reads, yields one record per CDR3 protein. The sample comprises around 200,000 distinct CDR3 sequences, around half of which are singletons, and around 9.7% rests with the top ten. The sample was sorted CD4+, CD8+, or CD8+CD57+ T cells (not recorded which) from PBMCs. These receptors originate from a human donor with aplastic anemia.

Only a few counts were recorded for this clonotype. The V gene is TRBV7-9, the J gene TRBJ2-7; D unclear. V lost 3 bases to trimming and J lost 3 bases, with 9 bases between them. Germline CDR1 reads SEHNR; CDR2 reads FQNEAQ (reference sequence). This CDR3 is 13 amino acids long. Here the CDR3 reads CASSLGVNYEQYF. The CDR3 region has the DNA TGTGCCAGCAGCTTGGGCGTAAACTACGAGCAGTACTTC.

This clonotype was seen repeatedly, ten times or more. The rearrangement joins TRBV2 to TRBJ2-5; D is uncertain. Trimming took off 2 bases at V and 5 bases at J, with 12 bases between the two ends. CDR1 and CDR2 from the germline V gene are SNHLY and FYNNEI. CDR3 length equals 14 residues. The CDR3 sequence is CASSERMRFETQYF. The CDR3 region has the DNA TGTGCCAGCAGTGAACGTATGCGATTCGAGACCCAGTACTTC.

This clonotype was recorded at least ten times. The rearrangement uses TRBV10-3 and TRBJ2-7; the D call may be TRBD1 or TRBD2 (6 bases each). Trimming left V 8 bases short and J 2 bases short, with 16 bases between. The CDR3 extends over 14 amino acids. Germline loops: CDR1 ENHRY, CDR2 SYGVKD. CDR3 sequence reads: CAIGGGTETYEQYF. The CDR3 DNA follows: TGTGCCATCGGAGGGGGGACGGAGACCTACGAGCAGTACTTC.